The subject of this entry is one T cell receptor (beta chain). No antigen is known for it. These data originate in a study of T cell responses to AZD1222 COVID-19 vaccine. Study findings and constraints: Sampling captured repertoires only after the peak T cell response. Most donors were white British, females outnumbered males, and clonal diversity was possibly underestimated. With dominance at 160-218 and 743-854, vaccine-associated CD4 TCRs spanned spike.

The method was immunoSEQ multiplex PCR; TCRdb's version includes in-frame clones alone and lacks a portion of them. Of about 130,000 clones in the sample, around nine tenths were seen once. With 4 bases removed from V and 5 bases from J, the gap between germline ends came to 18 bases. Germline-derived CDR1 and CDR2 are SQVTM and ANQGSEA. CDR3 length: 14 residues. The sequencing used peripheral blood, collected on day 0 of AZD1222 vaccination. The TCR comes from an adult in good health. The chain has TRBV29-1 and TRBJ2-7, with D perhaps matching TRBD1 (6 bases). Here the CDR3 DNA reads TGCAGCGTTGGACGGTGGCAGGGGTCCAACGAGCAGTACTTC. It translates to CSVGRWQGSNEQYF.